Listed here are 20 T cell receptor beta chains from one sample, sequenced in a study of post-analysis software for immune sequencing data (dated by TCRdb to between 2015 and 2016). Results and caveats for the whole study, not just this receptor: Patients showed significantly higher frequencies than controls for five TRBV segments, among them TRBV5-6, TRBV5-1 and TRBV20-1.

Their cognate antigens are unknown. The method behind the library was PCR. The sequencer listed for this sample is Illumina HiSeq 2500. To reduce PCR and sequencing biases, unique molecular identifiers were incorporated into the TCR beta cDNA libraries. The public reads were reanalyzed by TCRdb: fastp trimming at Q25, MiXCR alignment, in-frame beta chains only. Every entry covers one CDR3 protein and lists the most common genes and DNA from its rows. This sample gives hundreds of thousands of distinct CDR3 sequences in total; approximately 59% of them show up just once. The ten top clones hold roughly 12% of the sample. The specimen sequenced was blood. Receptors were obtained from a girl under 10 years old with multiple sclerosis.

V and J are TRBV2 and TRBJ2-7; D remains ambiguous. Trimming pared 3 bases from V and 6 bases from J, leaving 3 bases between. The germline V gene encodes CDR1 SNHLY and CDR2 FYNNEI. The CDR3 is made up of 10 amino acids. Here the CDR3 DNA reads TGTGCCAGCAGTGACCCCGAGCAGTACTTC. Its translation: CASSDPEQYF.

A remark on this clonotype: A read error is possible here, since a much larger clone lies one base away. CDR3 DNA sequence: TGTGCCAGCAGCTTAGGAGGGGCCGACGAGCAGTACTTC. Its translation is CASSLGGADEQYF. V and J are TRBV7-9 and TRBJ2-7; D may be TRBD1 or TRBD2 (5 bases each). V was clipped by 1 base and J by 5 bases, with 9 bases between them. This CDR3 spans 13 amino acids. The germline CDR1 and CDR2 sequences are SEHNR and FQNEAQ (reference sequence).

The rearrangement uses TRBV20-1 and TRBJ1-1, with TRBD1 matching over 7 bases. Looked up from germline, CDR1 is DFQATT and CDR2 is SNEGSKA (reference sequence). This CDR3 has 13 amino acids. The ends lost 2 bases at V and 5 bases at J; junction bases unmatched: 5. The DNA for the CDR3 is TGCAGTGCTAGAAACAGGGGTGGAACTGAAGCTTTCTTT. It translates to CSARNRGGTEAFF.

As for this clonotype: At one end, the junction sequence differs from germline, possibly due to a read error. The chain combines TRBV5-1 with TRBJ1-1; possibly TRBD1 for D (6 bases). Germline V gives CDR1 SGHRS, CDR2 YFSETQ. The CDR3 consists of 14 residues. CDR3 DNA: TGCGCCAGCAGCCGCAAGGGGGTCATCACTGAAGCTTTTTTT. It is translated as CASSRKGVITEAFF.

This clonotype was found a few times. Written as DNA, the CDR3 is TGTGCCAGCAGCTTGATCAGGGGTGAGAGTGAGCAGTTCTTC. Its translation: CASSLIRGESEQFF. The rearrangement uses TRBV11-2 and TRBJ2-1; TRBD1 might be the D (6 bases). CDR1 and CDR2 from the germline V gene are SGHAT and FQNNGV. Trimming pared 3 bases from V and 9 bases from J, leaving 15 bases between. The CDR3 extends over 14 amino acids.

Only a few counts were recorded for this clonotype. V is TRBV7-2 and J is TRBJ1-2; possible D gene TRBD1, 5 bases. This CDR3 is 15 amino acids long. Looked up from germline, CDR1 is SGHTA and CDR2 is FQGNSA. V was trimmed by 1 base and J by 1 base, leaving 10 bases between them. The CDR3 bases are TGTGCCAGCAGCTTAGTTCGGGGCGGTAACTATGGCTACACCTTC. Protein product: CASSLVRGGNYGYTF.

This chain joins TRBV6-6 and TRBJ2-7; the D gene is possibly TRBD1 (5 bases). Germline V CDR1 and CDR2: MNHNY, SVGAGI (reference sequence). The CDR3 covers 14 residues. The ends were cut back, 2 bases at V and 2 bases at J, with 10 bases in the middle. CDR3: CASSYSGAPYEQYF. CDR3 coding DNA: TGTGCCAGCAGTTACAGTGGGGCACCCTACGAGCAGTACTTC.

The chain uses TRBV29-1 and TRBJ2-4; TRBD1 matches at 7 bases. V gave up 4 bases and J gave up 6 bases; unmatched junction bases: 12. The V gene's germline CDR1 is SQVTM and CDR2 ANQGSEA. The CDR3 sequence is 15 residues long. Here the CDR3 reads CSVGRDSSSGNIQYF. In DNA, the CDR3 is TGCAGCGTTGGCCGGGACAGCTCCTCTGGAAACATTCAGTACTTC.

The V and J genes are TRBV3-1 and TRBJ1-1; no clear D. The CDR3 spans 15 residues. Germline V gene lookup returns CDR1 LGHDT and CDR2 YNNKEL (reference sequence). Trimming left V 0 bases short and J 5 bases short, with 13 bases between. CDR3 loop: CASSQDHSGGTEAFF. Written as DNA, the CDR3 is TGTGCCAGCAGCCAAGATCACTCGGGAGGGACTGAAGCTTTCTTT.

CDR3 amino acids: CASASTGLETQYF. For the CDR3, the DNA is TGTGCCAGCGCTTCCACAGGGTTAGAGACCCAGTACTTC. The chain joins TRBV2 to TRBJ2-5; a possible D gene is TRBD1 (6 bases). Germline V CDR1 and CDR2: SNHLY, FYNNEI. CDR3 size: 13 residues. V dropped 8 bases and J dropped 4 bases, with 14 bases sitting between them.

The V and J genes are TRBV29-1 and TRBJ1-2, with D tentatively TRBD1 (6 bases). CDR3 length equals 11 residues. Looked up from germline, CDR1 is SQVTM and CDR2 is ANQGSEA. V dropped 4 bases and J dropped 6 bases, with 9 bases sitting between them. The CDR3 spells CSVGQEDGYTF. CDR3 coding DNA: TGCAGCGTTGGACAGGAAGATGGCTACACCTTC.

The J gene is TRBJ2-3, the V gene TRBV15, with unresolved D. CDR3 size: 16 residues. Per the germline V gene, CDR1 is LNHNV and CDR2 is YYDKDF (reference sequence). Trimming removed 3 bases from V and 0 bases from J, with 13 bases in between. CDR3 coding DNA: TGTGCCACCAGCAGCCGCGGCGGTGTGAGCACAGATACGCAGTATTTT. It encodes CATSSRGGVSTDTQYF.

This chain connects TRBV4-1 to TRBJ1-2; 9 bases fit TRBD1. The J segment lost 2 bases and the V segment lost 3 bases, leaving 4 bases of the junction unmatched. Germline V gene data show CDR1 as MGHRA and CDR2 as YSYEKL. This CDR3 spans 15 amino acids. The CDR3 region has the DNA TGCGCCAGCAGCCAGTCCGGGACAGGGAACTATGGCTACACCTTC. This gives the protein CASSQSGTGNYGYTF.

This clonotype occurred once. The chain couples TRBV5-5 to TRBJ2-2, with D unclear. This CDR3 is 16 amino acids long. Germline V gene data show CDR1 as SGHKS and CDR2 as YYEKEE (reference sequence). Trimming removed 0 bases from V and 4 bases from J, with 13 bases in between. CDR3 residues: CASSLELGRATGELFF. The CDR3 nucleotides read TGTGCCAGCAGCTTGGAACTGGGAAGGGCCACCGGGGAGCTGTTTTTT.

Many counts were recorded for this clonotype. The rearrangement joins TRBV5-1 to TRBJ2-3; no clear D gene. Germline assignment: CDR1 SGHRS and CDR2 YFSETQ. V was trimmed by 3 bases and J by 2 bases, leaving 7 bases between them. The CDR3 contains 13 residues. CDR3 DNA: TGCGCCAGCAGCTCCACAGACACAGATACGCAGTATTTT. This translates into CASSSTDTDTQYF.

CDR3 coding DNA: TGCGCCAGCAGTCTGGGACTAGCGGGAACCACAGATACGCAGTATTTT. It is translated as CASSLGLAGTTDTQYF. J is TRBJ2-3 and V is TRBV10-1; 13 bases fit TRBD2. CDR1 WNHNN and CDR2 SYGVQD come from the germline V gene (reference sequence). CDR3 length: 16 residues. After removal of 5 bases from V and 2 bases from J, the junction contained 4 bases not matched to a gene.

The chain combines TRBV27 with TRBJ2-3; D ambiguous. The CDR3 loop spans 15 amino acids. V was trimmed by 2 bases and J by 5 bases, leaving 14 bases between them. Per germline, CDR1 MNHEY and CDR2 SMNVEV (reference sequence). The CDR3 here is CASSLISTSIDTQYF. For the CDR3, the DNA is TGTGCCAGCAGTTTAATCAGTACTTCGATAGATACGCAGTATTTT.

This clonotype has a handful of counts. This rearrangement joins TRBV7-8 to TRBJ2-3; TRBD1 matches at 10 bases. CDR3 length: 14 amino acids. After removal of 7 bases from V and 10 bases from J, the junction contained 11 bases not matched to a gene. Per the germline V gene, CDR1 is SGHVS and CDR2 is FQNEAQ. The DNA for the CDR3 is TGTGCCAGCATTGCGGCGCGGGGACAGGGGTCGCAGTATTTT. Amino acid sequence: CASIAARGQGSQYF.

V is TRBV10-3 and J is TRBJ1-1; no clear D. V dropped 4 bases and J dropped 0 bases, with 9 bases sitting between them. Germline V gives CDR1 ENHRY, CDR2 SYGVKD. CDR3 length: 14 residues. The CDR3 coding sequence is TGTGCCATCAGTGCGGGATGGATGAACACTGAAGCTTTCTTT. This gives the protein CAISAGWMNTEAFF.

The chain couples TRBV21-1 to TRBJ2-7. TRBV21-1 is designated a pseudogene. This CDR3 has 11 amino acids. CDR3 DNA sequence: TGTGCCAGCAGCGTATGCTACGAGCAGTACTTC. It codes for CASSVCYEQYF.